This T cell receptor beta chain stems from a study of T cells in narcolepsy. The wider study: Patients with NT1 or NT2 and healthy control donors were enrolled.

Study results and caveats: Some memory CD4+ repertoires had no autoreactive clone sequences. Autoreactive HCRT-specific and TRIB2-specific clonotypes were marked in same-patient CSF-versus-blood CD4+ comparisons. Blood of same and different patients, but not healthy controls, reportedly held recurring autoreactive clonotypes.

Trimming removed 8 bases from V and 2 bases from J, with 9 bases in between. This CDR3 has 12 amino acids. From germline, CDR1 is MNHEY and CDR2 SVGAGI. Libraries were prepared by immunoSEQ multiplex PCR; TCRdb keeps only in-frame clonotypes and omits some of them. The sample carries around 25,000 clones, about 86% recorded once. This clone has a handful of counts. The antigen remains undetermined. The receptor was isolated from a human donor with narcolepsy. This rearrangement joins TRBV6-5 to TRBJ1-2; D gene uncertain. The sample taken for sequencing was CD45RA- memory CD4+ T cells from PBMCs. The CDR3: CASRTANYGYTF. The CDR3 region has the DNA TGTGCCAGCCGAACCGCGAACTATGGCTACACCTTC.